The sequence of this TCR beta chain was determined in a study of post-analysis software for immune sequencing data. The overall study: Progressive-relapsing, secondary progressive and relapsing-remitting multiple sclerosis were among the disease courses included.

cDNA libraries for TCR beta contained unique molecular identifiers. Researchers reported 400,000 to 550,000 cDNA molecules coming from around 1 to 9.1 million T cells. TCRdb recomputed calls from the PCR reads with MiXCR, one row per CDR3 protein. The repertoire consists of about 570,000 distinct CDR3 sequences, with around a third occurring once and the leading ten covering approximately 6%. As to this clonotype: The antigen is not known.

Regarding the study as a whole: The normalized Chao1 diversity of multiple sclerosis patients was significantly lower than that of controls. Samples prepared in the same batch strongly co-clustered by F measure. Elevated frequency relative to controls characterized roughly five TRBV segments in patients, TRBV5-6, TRBV5-1 and TRBV20-1 among them.

V lost 2 bases, J lost 0 bases, and 4 bases stayed unmatched. The CDR3 is 16 residues long. In germline, CDR1 is SEHNR, CDR2 FQNEAQ (reference sequence). This sequence joins TRBV7-9 and TRBJ2-3; 8 positions agree with TRBD2. The sequenced sample was blood. The sequence was obtained from a girl between 2 and 17 years old with multiple sclerosis. Written as DNA, the CDR3 is TGTGCCAGCAGCTTAAATAGCGGGATAAGCACAGATACGCAGTATTTT. Protein: CASSLNSGISTDTQYF.